This TCR beta chain was captured in a study of CD8+ T cells in alopecia areata. Points from the study as a whole: Lesional scalp, notably in alopecia totalis/universalis, had clonality above that of normal scalp. With patients, TCR sharing proved less clear than in mice, a difference possibly related to HLA.

Germline lookup yields CDR1 MNHNS and CDR2 SASEGT. The CDR3 loop spans 15 amino acids. Trimming at V came to 3 bases and at J to 4 bases, leaving 5 bases not matched to a gene. This clone appeared a few times. What it recognizes is unknown. RNA was isolated and reverse transcribed to cDNA, the sequencing template. Profiled with immunoSEQ multiplex PCR; TCRdb holds only in-frame clones, not every one. The table lists 10,000 to 15,000 clones, around 63% of them singletons. Peripheral blood samples and lesional scalp punch biopsies were obtained from alopecia areata patients. This sequence joins TRBV6-1 and TRBJ2-3; TRBD1 matches at 9 bases. What was sequenced was skin. The TCR sequence derives from a human donor with alopecia areata. CDR3: CASSEGQGRADTQYF. The CDR3 DNA reads as TGTGCCAGCAGTGAGGGACAGGGTAGAGCAGATACGCAGTATTTT.